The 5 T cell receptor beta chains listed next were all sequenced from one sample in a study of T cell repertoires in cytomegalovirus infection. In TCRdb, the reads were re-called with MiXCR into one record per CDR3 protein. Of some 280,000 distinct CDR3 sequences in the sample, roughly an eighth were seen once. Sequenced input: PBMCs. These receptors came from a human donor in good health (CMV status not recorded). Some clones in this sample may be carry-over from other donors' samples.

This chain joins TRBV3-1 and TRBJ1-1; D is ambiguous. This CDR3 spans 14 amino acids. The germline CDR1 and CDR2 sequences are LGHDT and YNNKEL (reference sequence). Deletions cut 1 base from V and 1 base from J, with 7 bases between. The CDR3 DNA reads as TGTGCCAGCAGCCAAGGGGAACAGAACACTGAAGCTTTCTTT. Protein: CASSQGEQNTEAFF.

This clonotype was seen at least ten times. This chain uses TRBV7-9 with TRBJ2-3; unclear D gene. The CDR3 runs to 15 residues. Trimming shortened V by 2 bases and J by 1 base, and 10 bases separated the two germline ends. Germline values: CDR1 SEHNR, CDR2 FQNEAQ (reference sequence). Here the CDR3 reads CASSLSLGGTDTQYF. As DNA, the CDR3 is TGTGCCAGCAGCTTATCTCTTGGAGGCACAGATACGCAGTATTTT. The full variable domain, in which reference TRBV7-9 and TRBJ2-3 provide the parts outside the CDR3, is DTGVSQNPRHKITKRGQNVTFRCDPISEHNRLYWYRQTLGQGPEFLTYFQNEAQLEKSRLLSDRFSAERPKGSFSTLEIQRTEQGDSAMYLCASSLSLGGTDTQYFGPGTRLTVL.

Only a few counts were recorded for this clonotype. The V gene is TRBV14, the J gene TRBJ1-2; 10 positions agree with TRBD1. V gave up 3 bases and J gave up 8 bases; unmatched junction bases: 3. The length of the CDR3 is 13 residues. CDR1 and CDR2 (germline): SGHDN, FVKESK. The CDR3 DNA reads TGTGCCAGCAGCCAGACAGGGGGCCGGGGCTACACCTTC. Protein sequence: CASSQTGGRGYTF.

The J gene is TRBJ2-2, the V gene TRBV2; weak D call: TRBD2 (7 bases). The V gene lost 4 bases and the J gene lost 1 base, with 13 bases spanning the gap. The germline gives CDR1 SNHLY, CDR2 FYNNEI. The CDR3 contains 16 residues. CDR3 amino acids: CASSVLGGGNTGELFF. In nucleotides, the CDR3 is TGTGCCAGCAGTGTATTAGGGGGGGGGAACACCGGGGAGCTGTTTTTT.

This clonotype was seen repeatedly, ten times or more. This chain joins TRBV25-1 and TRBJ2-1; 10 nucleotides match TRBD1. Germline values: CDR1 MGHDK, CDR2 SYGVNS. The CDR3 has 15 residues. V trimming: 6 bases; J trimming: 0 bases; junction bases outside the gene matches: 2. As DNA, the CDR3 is TGTGCCAGCAGAGGACAGGGGGGCTCCTACAATGAGCAGTTCTTC. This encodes CASRGQGGSYNEQFF. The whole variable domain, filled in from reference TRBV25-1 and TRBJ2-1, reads EADIYQTPRYLVIGTGKKITLECSQTMGHDKMYWYQQDPGMELHLIHYSYGVNSTEKGDLSSESTVSRIRTEHFPLTLESARPSHTSQYLCASRGQGGSYNEQFFGPGTRLTVL.